These 8 T cell receptor beta chains came from one sample sequenced in a study of regulatory T cells in long-lasting Graves disease. Construction of TCR beta libraries relied on iRepertoire HTBI primers and on Arm-PCR targeting CDR3 regions. Via MiXCR, TCRdb re-called the multiplex PCR reads, giving one row per CDR3 protein. The sample carries about 350,000 distinct CDR3 sequences, around 17% recorded once. The time point is: newly diagnosed GD, antithyroid drugs for less than 3 months. RNA isolated from PBMCs was used to make the TCR library. The sample was also reused in another study, on T cells in Graves' hyperthyroidism and ophthalmopathy.

Here the sequenced sample was peripheral blood mononuclear cells (PBMCs), taken at new diagnosis, from a patient treated with antithyroid drugs. All receptors derive from a man aged 35 to 55 with Graves disease.

This clonotype has at least ten counts. The chain combines TRBV28 with TRBJ1-5, with 7 bases lining up with TRBD1. The length of the CDR3 is 15 residues. CDR1 is MDHEN and CDR2 is SYDVKM in the germline V gene. Trimming took 6 bases from V and 0 from J; bases not matched to a gene: 5. DNA for the CDR3: TGTGCCAGCAGCCCGACAGGGTCTAGCAATCAGCCCCAGCATTTT. Translating it yields CASSPTGSSNQPQHF.

V is TRBV13 and J is TRBJ1-2; 7 nucleotides align to TRBD1. Looked up from germline, CDR1 is PRHDT and CDR2 is FYEKMQ (reference sequence). Losses at the gene ends were 0 bases for V and 8 bases for J; bases not matched to a gene: 9. The CDR3 is 15 residues long. CDR3 bases: TGTGCCAGCAGCTTAGGGGAGGGCAGGGGGTACGGCTACACCTTC. The encoded protein is CASSLGEGRGYGYTF.

This clonotype was counted a few times. The V gene is TRBV2, the J gene TRBJ1-6, with 7 bases identical to TRBD1. The CDR3 has 15 amino acids. CDR1 is SNHLY, CDR2 FYNNEI, per germline. V gave up 2 bases and J gave up 8 bases; unmatched junction bases: 6. CDR3 sequence reads: CASSESGGGDSPLHF. The CDR3 DNA reads TGTGCCAGCAGTGAATCAGGGGGGGGAGATTCACCCCTCCACTTT.

There are many counts of this clonotype. The CDR3 DNA sequence: TGTGCCAGCAGTGAAGCGACTGTCTACGAGCAGTACTTC. Amino acid sequence: CASSEATVYEQYF. J is TRBJ2-7 and V is TRBV6-1; D not certain. V was shortened by 0 bases and J by 3 bases, with 6 bases between the two germline ends. This CDR3 has 13 residues. The germline gives CDR1 MNHNS, CDR2 SASEGT.

This chain joins TRBV5-6 and TRBJ2-5; D unresolved. The CDR3 is 12 residues long. The germline V gene encodes CDR1 SGHDT and CDR2 YYEEEE. V lost 7 bases to trimming and J lost 2 bases, with 9 bases between them. CDR3 protein: CASEALQETQYF. In DNA, the CDR3 is TGTGCCAGCGAAGCTTTGCAAGAGACCCAGTACTTC.

This clonotype was seen at least ten times. V usage is TRBV5-1 and J usage is TRBJ1-1, with a possible D match to TRBD1 (6 bases). The CDR3 contains 16 residues. The germline V gene encodes CDR1 SGHRS and CDR2 YFSETQ. The V gene lost 0 bases and the J gene lost 1 base, with 13 bases spanning the gap. For the CDR3, the DNA is TGCGCCAGCAGCTTGGAGACCGGGACACCGAACACTGAAGCTTTCTTT. Its translation: CASSLETGTPNTEAFF.

Comment on this clonotype: Given a much more abundant clone one base away, this may be a read error. The genes are TRBV28 and TRBJ1-5, with TRBD1 matching over 11 bases. The CDR3 consists of 15 residues. Germline loops: CDR1 MDHEN, CDR2 SYDVKM. The CDR3 DNA reads as TGTGCCTGCAGTTCCACGGACAGGGGGCCTCAGCCCCAGCATTTT. Its translation is CACSSTDRGPQPQHF.

Only a few counts were recorded for this clonotype. The gene calls are TRBV6-1 and TRBJ1-5, with D perhaps matching TRBD1 (6 bases). Looked up from germline, CDR1 is MNHNS and CDR2 is SASEGT. The CDR3 covers 16 residues. Between the trimmed V and J ends, which lost 10 bases and 1 base, there was a span of 20 bases. This CDR3 reads CATIPSGGPSNQPQHF. Written as DNA, the CDR3 is TGTGCCACCATACCTTCGGGGGGGCCGAGCAATCAGCCCCAGCATTTT.